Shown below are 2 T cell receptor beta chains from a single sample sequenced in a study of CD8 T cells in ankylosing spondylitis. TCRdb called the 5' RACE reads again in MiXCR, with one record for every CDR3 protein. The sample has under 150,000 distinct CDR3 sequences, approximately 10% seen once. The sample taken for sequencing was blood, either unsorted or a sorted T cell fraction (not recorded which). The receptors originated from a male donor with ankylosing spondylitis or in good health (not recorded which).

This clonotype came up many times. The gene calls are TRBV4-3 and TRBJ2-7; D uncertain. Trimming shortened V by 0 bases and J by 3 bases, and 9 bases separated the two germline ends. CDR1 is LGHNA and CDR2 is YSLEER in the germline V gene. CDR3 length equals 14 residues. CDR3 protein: CASSQDIRNYEQYF. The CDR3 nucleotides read TGCGCCAGCAGCCAAGATATCAGAAACTACGAGCAGTACTTC.

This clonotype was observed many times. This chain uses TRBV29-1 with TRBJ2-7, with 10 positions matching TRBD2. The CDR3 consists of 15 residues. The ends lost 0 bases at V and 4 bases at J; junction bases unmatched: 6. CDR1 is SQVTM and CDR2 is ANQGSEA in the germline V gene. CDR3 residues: CSVEDEAGGPYEQYF. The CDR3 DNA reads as TGCAGCGTTGAAGATGAAGCGGGAGGGCCGTACGAGCAGTACTTC.